This TCR beta chain was identified in a study of blood T cell repertoires in COVID-19. The overall study: T cells, B-cell-depleted T cells, or PBMCs supplied cDNA or gDNA.

Study processing details: Estimation of nucleated cell counts was performed using reference gene primer amplification. The protocol was immunoSEQ multiplex PCR, while the TCRdb copy is restricted to in-frame clones and leaves out a portion. D and trimming were read from the DNA, whereas the V and J calls and clone size are those reported in that table. The data show some 220,000 clones, 65% to 85% seen once. Germline loops: CDR1 SQVTM, CDR2 ANQGSEA. This CDR3 has 14 amino acids. V was clipped by 6 bases and J by 12 bases; unmatched bases: 19. The sequenced sample consisted of peripheral blood. The source of this sequence is a young woman who had recovered from COVID-19. The chain has TRBV29-1 and TRBJ2-7, with 8 bases fitting TRBD1. The CDR3 here is CSVVEEQGVTPLYF. The CDR3 region has the DNA TGCAGCGTCGTGGAAGAACAGGGGGTGACTCCTTTGTACTTC.